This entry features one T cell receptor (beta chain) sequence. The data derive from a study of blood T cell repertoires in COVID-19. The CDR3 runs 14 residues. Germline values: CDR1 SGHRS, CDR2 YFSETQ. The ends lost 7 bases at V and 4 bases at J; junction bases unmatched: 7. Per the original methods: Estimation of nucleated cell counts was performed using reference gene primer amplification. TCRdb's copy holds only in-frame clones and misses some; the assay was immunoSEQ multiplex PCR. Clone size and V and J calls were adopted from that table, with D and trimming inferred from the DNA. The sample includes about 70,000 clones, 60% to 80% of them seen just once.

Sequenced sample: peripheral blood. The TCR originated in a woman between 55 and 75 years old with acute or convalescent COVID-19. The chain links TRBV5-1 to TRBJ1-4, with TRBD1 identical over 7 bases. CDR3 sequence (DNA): TGCGCCAGCGGCCGTGGGGACAGTAATGAAAAACTGTTTTTT. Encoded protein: CASGRGDSNEKLFF.